Each of the 32 T cell receptor beta chains below was sequenced from the same sample in a study of breast tumors, draining lymph nodes, adjacent tissues. From the multiplex PCR reads, TCRdb called clonotypes with MiXCR, one entry per CDR3 protein. This table has more than 50,000 distinct CDR3 sequences, less than 75% appearing once. Input material: breast tumor tissue. These TCRs come from a female donor with breast cancer. Some clones in this sample may be carry-over from other donors' samples.

The chain carries TRBV12-3 or TRBV12-4 and TRBJ2-5; TRBD2 matches 8 bases. The CDR3 runs to 16 residues. V was pared by 5 bases and J by 0 bases, with 8 bases of the junction left unmatched. CDR3 DNA: TGTGCCAGCAGTGCCTCCGGGCGGGGGGACCAAGAGACCCAGTACTTC. Translating it yields CASSASGRGDQETQYF.

This rearrangement joins TRBV7-3 to TRBJ2-3; D tentatively reads TRBD1 or TRBD2 (6 bases each). The CDR3 loop spans 13 amino acids. V dropped 5 bases and J dropped 5 bases, with 11 bases sitting between them. CDR1 and CDR2 from the germline V gene are SGHTA and FQGTGA. CDR3: CASSPGAQDTQYF. CDR3 DNA: TGTGCCAGCAGCCCGGGGGCCCAAGATACGCAGTATTTT. The full variable domain, with the rest looked up from reference TRBV7-3 and TRBJ2-3, is GAGVSQTPSNKVTEKGKYVELRCDPISGHTALYWYRQSLGQGPEFLIYFQGTGAADDSGLPNDRFFAVRPEGSVSTLKIQRTERGDSAVYLCASSPGAQDTQYFGPGTRLTVL.

The chain employs TRBV24-1 and TRBJ1-1; 9 nucleotides line up with TRBD1. The CDR3 is 14 residues long. Per germline, CDR1 KGHDR and CDR2 SFDVKD. The ends lost 6 bases at V and 1 base at J; junction bases unmatched: 2. The CDR3 DNA is TGTGCCACCAGTACGGGACAGGGGAACACTGAAGCTTTCTTT. Protein: CATSTGQGNTEAFF.

V and J are TRBV29-1 and TRBJ2-7; 7 bases match TRBD2. The CDR3 has 13 amino acids. Germline-derived CDR1 and CDR2 are SQVTM and ANQGSEA. The V and J ends lost 5 bases and 4 bases, in that order; junction bases with no gene match: 8. The CDR3 sequence: CSVWFPGGYEQYF. CDR3 coding DNA: TGCAGCGTTTGGTTCCCGGGAGGTTACGAGCAGTACTTC.

J is TRBJ2-7 and V is TRBV12-3 or TRBV12-4; TRBD1 is a possible D gene (6 bases). Trimming removed 6 bases at V and 1 base at J, with 13 bases between. There are 14 residues in the CDR3. The CDR3 DNA follows: TGTGCCAGCAGAACGGGACAACCTTCCTACGAGCAGTACTTC. Translation gives CASRTGQPSYEQYF.

This chain uses TRBV5-1 with TRBJ1-6; perhaps TRBD1 as D (5 bases). Germline values: CDR1 SGHRS, CDR2 YFSETQ. This CDR3 is 13 amino acids long. The V end was cut by 3 bases, the J end by 14 bases, with 15 bases between. CDR3 sequence (DNA): TGCGCCAGCAGCTCCCCCCCGACAGAGACCCTCCACTTT. This codes for CASSSPPTETLHF.

Ten or more counts support this clonotype. The chain joins TRBV12-3 or TRBV12-4 to TRBJ1-4, with D possibly TRBD1 on 5 matching bases. CDR3 length equals 14 residues. V was shortened by 6 bases and J by 4 bases, with 12 bases between the two germline ends. CDR3 loop: CASRPGVGNEKLFF. In DNA, the CDR3 is TGTGCCAGCAGGCCGGGGGTCGGTAATGAAAAACTGTTTTTT.

The chain combines TRBV19 with TRBJ1-3; a weak D match, TRBD1 (6 bases). The CDR3 length is 15 residues. Trimming stripped 6 bases from V and 0 bases from J, with 12 bases between. CDR1 is LNHDA, CDR2 SQIVND, per germline (reference sequence). CDR3 residues: CASRPDRGSGNTIYF. The CDR3 DNA is TGTGCCAGTAGACCGGACAGAGGCTCTGGAAACACCATATATTTT.

The rearrangement joins TRBV18 to TRBJ1-6; no definite D call. Deletions cut 2 bases from V and 5 bases from J, with 10 bases between. The CDR3 sequence is 15 residues long. From germline, CDR1 is KGHSH and CDR2 LQKENI. CDR3: CASSPRVPDNSPLHF. CDR3 sequence (DNA): TGTGCCAGCTCACCAAGGGTTCCTGATAATTCACCCCTCCACTTT. Supplemented by reference TRBV18 and TRBJ1-6, the full variable domain reads NAGVMQNPRHLVRRRGQEARLRCSPMKGHSHVYWYRQLPEEGLKFMVYLQKENIIDESGMPKERFSAEFPKEGPSILRIQQVVRGDSAAYFCASSPRVPDNSPLHFGNGTRLTVT.

In this sample, this clonotype turned up many times. J is TRBJ2-3 and V is TRBV2, with 7 bases lining up with TRBD2. The germline V gene has CDR1 SNHLY and CDR2 FYNNEI. The CDR3 has 17 amino acids. The J segment lost 0 bases and the V segment lost 2 bases, leaving 8 bases of the junction unmatched. The CDR3 region is CASSESTSSGSTDTQYF. CDR3 nucleotide sequence: TGTGCCAGCAGTGAAAGCACGTCTAGCGGCAGCACAGATACGCAGTATTTT. Variable domain in full (rest from reference TRBV2 and TRBJ2-3): EPEVTQTPSHQVTQMGQEVILRCVPISNHLYFYWYRQILGQKVEFLVSFYNNEISEKSEIFDDQFSVERPDGSNFTLKIRSTKLEDSAMYFCASSESTSSGSTDTQYFGPGTRLTVL.

This chain uses TRBV30 with TRBJ1-6; D is possibly TRBD1 (6 bases). V lost 2 bases and J lost 7, with 15 bases in between. The CDR3 has 15 amino acids. Germline CDR1 GTSNPN, CDR2 SVGIG (reference sequence). The CDR3: CAWSLRGPINSPLHF. The CDR3 DNA reads as TGTGCCTGGAGTTTACGGGGGCCTATCAATTCACCCCTCCACTTT.

Many counts were recorded for this clonotype. V gene TRBV12-3 or TRBV12-4 combines with J gene TRBJ2-1; D unclear. V lost 2 bases and J 7 bases, leaving 12 bases between the germline ends. This CDR3 contains 14 residues. The CDR3 region has the DNA TGTGCCAGCAGTTTATTCCCGGCCGAGAATGAGCAGTTCTTC. This sequence encodes CASSLFPAENEQFF.

In its sample, this clonotype was seen a few times. The chain is built from TRBV29-1 and TRBJ2-1; 10 bases agree with TRBD2. The CDR3 consists of 13 residues. With V trimmed by 7 bases and J by 7 bases, 7 bases remained unmatched. The V gene's germline CDR1 is SQVTM and CDR2 ANQGSEA. The CDR3 reads CSGEGLAPNEQFF. CDR3 nucleotides: TGCAGCGGCGAGGGACTAGCGCCGAATGAGCAGTTCTTC.

J is TRBJ1-4 and V is TRBV20-1; possibly TRBD1 for D (6 bases). Germline assignment: CDR1 DFQATT and CDR2 SNEGSKA (reference sequence). CDR3 length equals 13 residues. Trimming shortened V by 3 bases and J by 4 bases, and 9 bases separated the two germline ends. CDR3 DNA sequence: TGCAGTGCTAGCGTGGGACATAATGAAAAACTGTTTTTT. Translated, it gives CSASVGHNEKLFF.

This clonotype was seen repeatedly, ten times or more. The chain carries TRBV4-1 and TRBJ2-2, with TRBD2 identical over 9 bases. V lost 0 bases to trimming and J lost 0 bases; unmatched junction nucleotides: 2. The CDR3 consists of 17 residues. CDR1 MGHRA and CDR2 YSYEKL come from the germline V gene. This CDR3 reads CASSQEPSGANTGELFF. The CDR3 region has the DNA TGCGCCAGCAGCCAAGAACCTAGCGGGGCGAACACCGGGGAGCTGTTTTTT.

Notes on this clonotype: This clone may be a read error of a much larger clone one base away. The chain joins TRBV6-4 to TRBJ2-3; D may be TRBD1 (6 bases). The CDR3 loop spans 15 amino acids. CDR1 and CDR2 from the germline V gene are MRHNA and SNTAGT. With 5 bases removed from V and 1 base from J, the gap between germline ends came to 13 bases. CDR3 sequence reads: CASSPGVDGTDTQYF. The CDR3, as DNA: TGTGCCAGCAGTCCAGGGGTCGATGGCACAGATACGCAGTATTTT.

The chain employs TRBV29-1 and TRBJ2-3; 10 bases agree with TRBD2. Looked up from germline, CDR1 is SQVTM and CDR2 is ANQGSEA. The ends lost 6 bases at V and 3 bases at J; junction bases unmatched: 12. CDR3 length equals 16 residues. The CDR3 DNA reads as TGCAGCGTAGGGGGAGCGGGGGGGCGGGGAACAGATACGCAGTATTTT. This encodes CSVGGAGGRGTDTQYF.

The CDR3 DNA sequence: TGCAGTGAGGGGGGTAGCGGGACATTTGGGCAGTTCTTC. Its protein is CSEGGSGTFGQFF. The rearrangement uses TRBV29-1 and TRBJ2-1, with TRBD2 matching 8 bases. The germline V gene has CDR1 SQVTM and CDR2 ANQGSEA. This CDR3 has 13 amino acids.

This clonotype was picked up many times. J is TRBJ1-2 and V is TRBV27; 7 bases agree with TRBD1. After removal of 5 bases from V and 6 bases from J, the junction contained 9 bases not matched to a gene. CDR3 length: 14 amino acids. Germline lookup yields CDR1 MNHEY and CDR2 SMNVEV (reference sequence). The CDR3 nucleotides are TGTGCCAGCAGTCCCTGGGACAGAGGGGATGGCTACACCTTC. As protein: CASSPWDRGDGYTF.

The chain couples TRBV2 to TRBJ2-7; D is perhaps TRBD1 or TRBD2 (7 bases each). Germline lookup yields CDR1 SNHLY and CDR2 FYNNEI. The V gene lost 6 bases and the J gene lost 1 base, with 16 bases spanning the gap. The CDR3 consists of 15 residues. CDR3 loop: CASSSPGGGSYEQYF. CDR3 in DNA: TGTGCCAGCAGCTCGCCAGGGGGGGGGTCCTACGAGCAGTACTTC.

The table lists this clonotype with a few counts. Given a much more abundant clone one base away, this may be a read error. J is TRBJ2-7 and V is TRBV20-1; weak D call: TRBD2 (5 bases). CDR1 is DFQATT and CDR2 is SNEGSKA in the germline V gene (reference sequence). This CDR3 has 13 residues. In DNA form, the CDR3 reads TGCAGTGCTAATGAGGGAAGTTACTACGCGCAGTACTTC. As protein: CSANEGSYYAQYF.

With respect to this clonotype: The CDR3 carries no conserved terminal phenylalanine or tryptophan, so it likely arises from a read error. The rearrangement joins TRBV7-9 to TRBJ2-3, with D perhaps matching TRBD2 (5 bases). In germline, CDR1 is SEHNR, CDR2 FQNEAQ (reference sequence). This CDR3 is built from 14 residues. V lost 0 bases and J lost 5, with 9 bases in between. As DNA, the CDR3 is TGTGCCAGCAGCTTAGCGGGAGATCAAGATACGCAGTATCTT. Its translation: CASSLAGDQDTQYL.

The chain links TRBV2 to TRBJ1-5; tentatively, D is TRBD1 (6 bases). The CDR3 has 14 residues. Trimming removed 6 bases from V and 2 bases from J, with 11 bases in between. Germline assignment: CDR1 SNHLY and CDR2 FYNNEI. CDR3: CASRRDTRNQPQHF. The CDR3 DNA reads TGTGCCAGCAGGAGGGACACACGCAATCAGCCCCAGCATTTT.

As to this clonotype: A much larger clone lies one base from this, so it may be a read error. The chain joins TRBV20-1 to TRBJ2-1; 12 nucleotides align to TRBD2. The germline gives CDR1 DFQATT, CDR2 SNEGSKA (reference sequence). The CDR3 length is 18 residues. CDR3: CSARDRTSGAYSYNEQLF. The CDR3 region has the DNA TGCAGTGCTAGAGACCGGACTAGCGGGGCGTACTCCTACAATGAGCAGCTCTTC.

This rearrangement joins TRBV29-1 to TRBJ1-2; D is unclear. The CDR3 loop spans 8 amino acids. Trimming cost V 8 bases and J 8 bases, with 6 bases left between them. Germline V CDR1 and CDR2: SQVTM, ANQGSEA. CDR3 bases: TGCAGCTATGACGGCTACACCTTC. The encoded protein is CSYDGYTF.

V and J are TRBV6-2 or TRBV6-3 and TRBJ1-1; TRBD1 matches 9 bases. V shed 5 bases and J 6 bases; nucleotides not matched to a gene: 13. The CDR3 length is 16 residues. CDR1 and CDR2 from the germline V gene are MNHEY and SVGEGT. Here the CDR3 DNA reads TGTGCCAGCAGTGAACAGGGGGCCCTAGCGTCCGCTGAAGCTTTCTTT. Its protein is CASSEQGALASAEAFF.

The V call is TRBV2, the J call TRBJ2-3; D is undetermined. Germline V gene lookup returns CDR1 SNHLY and CDR2 FYNNEI. CDR3 size: 13 residues. The V and J ends lost 6 bases and 6 bases respectively, with 13 bases between them. The CDR3 loop reads CASSFKLEDTQYF. Written as DNA, the CDR3 is TGTGCCAGCAGCTTCAAATTGGAGGATACGCAGTATTTT.

V and J are TRBV19 and TRBJ2-1; D is possibly TRBD1 (5 bases). CDR3 length: 13 amino acids. Trimming removed 3 bases from V and 8 bases from J, with 11 bases in between. Germline-derived CDR1 and CDR2 are LNHDA and SQIVND (reference sequence). The CDR3 region has the DNA TGTGCCAGTAGTATCTCACCCAGGGATGAGCAGTTCTTC. Translated: CASSISPRDEQFF.

At least ten counts were recorded for this clonotype. The rearrangement uses TRBV6-5 and TRBJ2-5; D is ambiguous. The V end was cut by 3 bases, the J end by 6 bases, with 14 bases between. Germline V lookup: CDR1 MNHEY, CDR2 SVGAGI. This CDR3 has 14 residues. The CDR3 sequence: CASSYNKRQKTQYF. The CDR3, as DNA: TGTGCCAGCAGTTATAACAAGCGTCAAAAGACCCAGTACTTC.

The rearrangement uses TRBV4-1 and TRBJ1-4, with D tentatively TRBD1 (5 bases). The germline CDR1 and CDR2 sequences are MGHRA and YSYEKL. This CDR3 has 15 amino acids. V lost 2 bases and J 8 bases, leaving 15 bases between the germline ends. The CDR3 DNA is TGCGCCAGCAGCCAACCGGGACTTTGGTGGGAAAAACTGTTTTTT. Protein product: CASSQPGLWWEKLFF.

This clonotype was seen ten or more times. Here the CDR3 reads CATSRVSQGNGYTF. CDR3 DNA: TGTGCCACCAGCAGGGTTTCACAGGGAAATGGCTACACCTTC. J is TRBJ1-2 and V is TRBV15; possibly TRBD1 for D (6 bases). V was cut by 3 bases and J by 6 bases, with 14 bases left in between. This CDR3 has 14 residues. The germline V gene has CDR1 LNHNV and CDR2 YYDKDF (reference sequence).

About this clonotype itself: An end of the junction differs from the germline gene, which may be a read error. The gene calls are TRBV9 and TRBJ2-1; TRBD2 aligns across 11 bases. The length of the CDR3 is 13 residues. Germline V gives CDR1 SGDLS, CDR2 YYNGEE. The DNA of the CDR3 is TGCGCCAGCACACTAGCGGGGGTCAATGAGCAGTTCTTC. It yields the protein CASTLAGVNEQFF.